This T cell receptor beta chain was profiled in a study of human thymus T cells. Donors consisted of healthy Finnish infants (having corrective surgery for congenital heart defects). During surgery, about 0.5-1 mL peripheral blood was drawn from four of eight donors. No fixed cell number was used; all available blood leukocytes supplied DNA. The CDR3 length is 13 residues. In germline, CDR1 is WNHNN, CDR2 SYGVQD (reference sequence). V lost 4 bases and J lost 4; bases outside the gene matches: 0. Sequencing used immunoSEQ multiplex PCR; TCRdb keeps in-frame clones, though not all of them. The data contain 45,000 to 75,000 clones, about 93% of them singletons.

This TCR came from a boy under two years old with a congenital heart defect but otherwise immunologically healthy. The chain carries TRBV10-1 and TRBJ2-3; 9 positions match TRBD2. Specimen: blood. The CDR3 DNA follows: TGCGCCAGCAGTGTAGCGGGAGCAGATACGCAGTATTTT. Residues: CASSVAGADTQYF.